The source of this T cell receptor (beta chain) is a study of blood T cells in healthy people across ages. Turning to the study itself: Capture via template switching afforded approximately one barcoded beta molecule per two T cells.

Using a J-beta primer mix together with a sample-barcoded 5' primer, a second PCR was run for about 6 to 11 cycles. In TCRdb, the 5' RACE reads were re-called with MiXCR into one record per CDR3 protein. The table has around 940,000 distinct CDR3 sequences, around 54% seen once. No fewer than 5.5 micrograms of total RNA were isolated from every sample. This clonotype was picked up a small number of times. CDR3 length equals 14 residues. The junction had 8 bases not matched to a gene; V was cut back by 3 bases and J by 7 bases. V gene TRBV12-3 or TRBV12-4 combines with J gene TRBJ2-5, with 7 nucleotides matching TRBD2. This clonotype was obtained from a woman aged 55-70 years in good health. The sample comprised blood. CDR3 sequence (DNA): TGTGCCAGCAGTTTCGGCGGGAGCTCAGGGACCCAGTACTTC. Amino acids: CASSFGGSSGTQYF.